A selection of T cell receptor beta chains follows, all from one sample in a study of T cell changes during pregnancy in multiple sclerosis. Only in-frame clones appear in the TCRdb table, and some are missing; sequencing was by immunoSEQ multiplex PCR. The data contain 23,000 or so clones, roughly nine tenths of them singletons. The sequencing here drew on CD8+ T cells from peripheral blood mononuclear cells, taken in the first trimester of pregnancy. Every receptor here comes from a female donor in good health, enrolled as a control in a pregnancy study. CDR3s include the opening cysteine and the closing phenylalanine or tryptophan. Fields, in order: J gene, V gene, D gene, clone size, CDR3 protein, CDR3 DNA. D genes are given only for firm matches. Rows may omit the clone size; those that give it use once, few, many or a size class.

TRBJ2-7,TRBV27,NA,NA,CASSHQGNYEQYF,TGTGCCAGCAGTCACCAGGGAAACTACGAGCAGTACTTC
TRBJ1-1,TRBV19,NA,NA,CASSAGRGNTEAFF,TGTGCCAGTAGTGCAGGGCGAGGGAACACTGAAGCTTTCTTT
TRBJ1-2,TRBV4-1,NA,NA,CASSQEEGRLYGYTF,TGCGCCAGCAGCCAAGAAGAGGGGAGGCTCTATGGCTACACCTTC
TRBJ2-1,TRBV6-4,TRBD2,once,CASSAVAGEYNEQFF,TGTGCCAGCAGTGCGGTAGCGGGAGAGTACAATGAGCAGTTCTTC
TRBJ2-1,TRBV5-6,NA,NA,CASSLASDYNEQFF,TGTGCCAGCAGCTTGGCTAGCGACTACAATGAGCAGTTCTTC
TRBJ1-5,TRBV7-2,NA,few,CASSPQLSQPQHF,TGTGCCAGCAGCCCACAGCTTAGTCAGCCCCAGCATTTT
TRBJ2-1,TRBV14,NA,NA,CASSQAFYNEQFF,TGTGCCAGCAGCCAAGCTTTTTACAATGAGCAGTTCTTC
TRBJ2-5,TRBV4-2,NA,NA,CASSQEWGAEETQYF,TGTGCCAGCAGCCAAGAATGGGGCGCGGAGGAGACCCAGTACTTC
TRBJ2-7,TRBV27,NA,NA,CASSRDGYEQYF,TGTGCCAGCAGCCGAGACGGGTACGAGCAGTACTTC
TRBJ2-7,TRBV19,TRBD2,NA,CASSSGGVFGEQYF,TGTGCCAGTAGCTCCGGGGGGGTTTTCGGCGAGCAGTACTTC
TRBJ1-5,TRBV7-9,TRBD1,NA,CASSAGQNQPQHF,TGTGCCAGCAGCGCGGGACAGAATCAGCCCCAGCATTTT
TRBJ1-5,TRBV27,NA,NA,CASSLFSGSNQPQHF,TGTGCCAGCAGTTTATTTTCAGGGTCCAATCAGCCCCAGCATTTT
TRBJ2-3,TRBV28,TRBD1,NA,CASERQGEADTQYF,TGTGCCAGCGAACGACAGGGGGAGGCAGATACGCAGTATTTT
TRBJ2-1,TRBV25-1,TRBD1,NA,CASSEGAGTGYNEQFF,TGTGCCAGCAGTGAGGGGGCGGGGACAGGGTACAATGAGCAGTTCTTC
TRBJ1-2,TRBV27,TRBD1,NA,CASSPGTGVNYGYTF,TGTGCCAGCAGCCCCGGGACAGGGGTTAACTATGGCTACACCTTC
TRBJ2-7,TRBV4-1,NA,NA,CASSQQSGVDEQYF,TGCGCCAGCAGCCAACAGAGTGGAGTGGACGAGCAGTACTTC
TRBJ1-2,TRBV2,NA,NA,CASSVNRGYTF,TGTGCCAGCAGTGTAAACAGGGGCTACACCTTC
TRBJ1-3,TRBV7-9,NA,once,CASIAGGATVGNTIYF,TGTGCCAGCATCGCAGGAGGGGCAACGGTTGGAAACACCATATATTTT
TRBJ1-1,TRBV5-1,NA,once,CASSLALSTEAFF,TGCGCCAGCAGCTTGGCTCTGAGCACTGAAGCTTTCTTT
TRBJ2-1,TRBV7-2,TRBD2,NA,CASSLVGGDEQFF,TGTGCCAGCAGCTTAGTGGGGGGGGATGAGCAGTTCTTC
TRBJ1-5,TRBV6-5,TRBD1,NA,CASSYPGQINQPQHF,TGTGCCAGCAGTTACCCGGGACAGATCAATCAGCCCCAGCATTTT
TRBJ2-5,TRBV6-1,TRBD2,NA,CASSETSGGSETQYF,TGTGCCAGCAGTGAGACTAGCGGGGGGTCGGAGACCCAGTACTTC
TRBJ2-7,TRBV4-2,NA,once,CASSQGEGPGGEQYF,TGTGCCAGCAGCCAAGGAGAGGGCCCTGGCGGCGAGCAGTACTTC
TRBJ2-1,TRBV2,TRBD2,NA,CASSEGGGGYNEQFF,TGTGCCAGCAGTGAGGGCGGGGGAGGCTACAATGAGCAGTTCTTC
TRBJ1-1,TRBV30,NA,NA,CAVRTATVEAFF,TGTGCCGTTCGGACAGCGACCGTTGAAGCTTTCTTT
TRBJ1-5,TRBV28,TRBD1,NA,CASSYPGQGINQPQHF,TGTGCCAGCTCATACCCGGGACAGGGAATCAATCAGCCCCAGCATTTT
TRBJ1-3,TRBV4-1,NA,NA,CASSQGSGFGNTIYF,TGCGCCAGCAGCCAAGGGTCGGGGTTTGGAAACACCATATATTTT
TRBJ2-1,TRBV7-8,TRBD2,NA,CASSLLIAGAHNEQFF,TGTGCCAGCAGCTTATTAATAGCGGGGGCCCACAATGAGCAGTTCTTC
TRBJ2-1,TRBV19,TRBD2,once,CASRDQREGHWEQFF,TGTGCCAGTAGAGACCAGCGGGAGGGCCACTGGGAGCAGTTCTTC
TRBJ2-2,TRBV4-1,NA,NA,CASSPLETGELFF,TGCGCCAGCAGCCCCTTGGAGACCGGGGAGCTGTTTTTT
TRBJ2-7,TRBV27,TRBD1,NA,CASSATRDSGEQYF,TGTGCCAGCAGCGCCACCCGGGACAGCGGCGAGCAGTACTTC
TRBJ2-1,TRBV2,NA,NA,CASSELGSYNEQFF,TGTGCCAGCAGTGAACTAGGCAGCTACAATGAGCAGTTCTTC
TRBJ2-2,TRBV4-2,NA,NA,CASSQEGRDTGELFF,TGTGCCAGCAGCCAAGAGGGGCGCGACACCGGGGAGCTGTTTTTT
TRBJ1-3,TRBV9,NA,NA,CASSVWDTSGNTIYF,TGTGCCAGCAGCGTATGGGACACCTCTGGAAACACCATATATTTT
TRBJ2-7,TRBV6-4,TRBD2,medium-sized,CASSDRAGTSGVLNEQYF,TGTGCCAGCAGTGACCGCGCCGGGACTAGCGGGGTTCTGAACGAGCAGTACTTC
TRBJ2-5,TRBV28,TRBD1,NA,CASSSTGEETQYF,TGTGCCAGCAGTTCGACAGGGGAAGAGACCCAGTACTTC
TRBJ1-5,TRBV2,NA,NA,CASSSGNQPQHF,TGTGCCAGCAGTTCGGGGAATCAGCCCCAGCATTTT
TRBJ2-5,TRBV5-6,NA,NA,CASSYRGQSYEETQYF,TGTGCCAGCAGCTACCGAGGACAGTCCTATGAAGAGACCCAGTACTTC
TRBJ2-5,TRBV27,NA,NA,CASSMTGVETQYF,TGTGCCAGCAGCATGACGGGAGTGGAGACCCAGTACTTC